Presented here are 22 T cell receptor beta chains from one specimen sequenced in a study of T cells in Graves' hyperthyroidism and ophthalmopathy. What was amplified from RNA transcripts were TCR beta CDR3 regions. Carried out on the TCR CDR3, a first-round RT-PCR used the HTBI primer set. TCRdb ran MiXCR on the multiplex PCR reads and lists one entry per CDR3 protein. Of approximately 360,000 distinct CDR3 sequences listed, more than 20% were seen once; the top ten hold around 79%. Specimen: blood. The receptors were gathered from a man aged 50-59 years with Graves' hyperthyroidism.

Only a few counts were recorded for this clonotype. The chain is built from TRBV3-1 and TRBJ1-5; D gene uncertain. V gave up 0 bases and J gave up 0 bases, with 6 bases separating them. The germline V gene has CDR1 LGHDT and CDR2 YNNKEL (reference sequence). The CDR3 length is 15 residues. The CDR3 protein is CASSQDHGSNQPQHF. The CDR3 DNA follows: TGTGCCAGCAGCCAAGATCACGGTAGCAATCAGCCCCAGCATTTT.

The CDR3 spells CASSLHEQFF. Here the CDR3 DNA reads TGTGCCAGCAGTTTACATGAGCAGTTCTTC. V and J are TRBV28 and TRBJ2-1, with D hard to call. Trimming pared 2 bases from V and 8 bases from J, leaving 1 base between. This CDR3 is 10 amino acids long. In germline, CDR1 is MDHEN, CDR2 SYDVKM.

This clonotype was seen ten or more times. V usage is TRBV3-1 and J usage is TRBJ1-2; D is unresolved. CDR3 length equals 13 residues. Deletions cut 2 bases from V and 8 bases from J, with 12 bases between. The germline V gene has CDR1 LGHDT and CDR2 YNNKEL (reference sequence). The CDR3 DNA sequence: TGTGCCAGCAGCCAAAAACTAAATAGCGGCTACACCTTC. Amino acid sequence: CASSQKLNSGYTF. The whole variable domain, filled in from reference TRBV3-1 and TRBJ1-2, reads DTAVSQTPKYLVTQMGNDKSIKCEQNLGHDTMYWYKQDSKKFLKIMFSYNNKELIINETVPNRFSPKSPDKAHLNLHINSLELGDSAVYFCASSQKLNSGYTFGSGTRLTVV.

This chain connects TRBV7-9 to TRBJ2-7; D is possibly TRBD2 (6 bases). The germline gives CDR1 SEHNR, CDR2 FQNEAQ (reference sequence). This CDR3 comprises 18 residues. V lost 4 bases, J lost 0 bases, and 22 bases lay in between. The CDR3 here is CASSSWGVSPQASYEQYF. The CDR3 DNA follows: TGTGCCAGCAGCTCGTGGGGGGTCAGTCCCCAGGCCTCCTACGAGCAGTACTTC. The full variable domain, completed using reference TRBV7-9 and TRBJ2-7, is DTGVSQNPRHKITKRGQNVTFRCDPISEHNRLYWYRQTLGQGPEFLTYFQNEAQLEKSRLLSDRFSAERPKGSFSTLEIQRTEQGDSAMYLCASSSWGVSPQASYEQYFGPGTRLTVT.

The V and J genes are TRBV12-3 or TRBV12-4 and TRBJ2-3; D is unclear. The germline V and J ends were trimmed by 6 bases and 0 bases, with 13 bases remaining between them. The CDR3 length is 15 residues. In DNA form, the CDR3 reads TGTGCCAGCAGCTTTCTCGAGTCTAGCACAGATACGCAGTATTTT. Its protein is CASSFLESSTDTQYF.

The chain employs TRBV24-1 and TRBJ1-2; D unclear. Trimming removed 3 bases from V and 0 bases from J, with 7 bases in between. This CDR3 is 14 amino acids long. Germline values: CDR1 KGHDR, CDR2 SFDVKD. The CDR3 nucleotides are TGTGCCACCAGTGATACGGGAACTAACTATGGCTACACCTTC. Its translation: CATSDTGTNYGYTF.

This clonotype was picked up a small number of times. The chain recombines TRBV29-1 with TRBJ2-1; D is perhaps TRBD2 (6 bases). The CDR3 consists of 14 residues. Germline V gives CDR1 SQVTM, CDR2 ANQGSEA. Trimming pared 7 bases from V and 3 bases from J, leaving 16 bases between. The chain's CDR3 is CSALELRGYNEQFF. DNA of the CDR3: TGCAGCGCCCTGGAATTGCGGGGCTACAATGAGCAGTTCTTC.

The V gene is TRBV15, the J gene TRBJ2-3; TRBD1 matches 8 bases. From germline, CDR1 is LNHNV and CDR2 YYDKDF (reference sequence). The J segment lost 6 bases and the V segment lost 4 bases, leaving 21 bases of the junction unmatched. The CDR3 runs to 19 residues. CDR3 protein: CATSKGTLHSRGRGDTQYF. The CDR3 nucleotides are TGTGCCACCAGCAAGGGTACCCTCCACAGCAGGGGGCGCGGGGATACGCAGTATTTT.

The rearrangement joins TRBV5-5 to TRBJ1-1; possible D gene TRBD1, 5 bases. Germline CDR1 and CDR2: SGHKS and YYEKEE (reference sequence). Deletions cut 0 bases from V and 7 bases from J, with 10 bases between. The length of the CDR3 is 13 residues. The CDR3 here is CASSLERGGEAFF. CDR3 nucleotide sequence: TGTGCCAGCAGCTTGGAGCGGGGGGGTGAAGCTTTCTTT.

This clonotype was counted a few times. This chain links TRBV29-1 with TRBJ2-7; no clear D. This CDR3 is built from 14 residues. V gave up 3 bases and J gave up 2 bases, with 14 bases separating them. Germline V gives CDR1 SQVTM, CDR2 ANQGSEA. The CDR3 DNA is TGCAGCGTTGAGTCACAGACAAAGCCCTACGAGCAGTACTTC. Protein product: CSVESQTKPYEQYF.

J is TRBJ2-1 and V is TRBV5-1; maybe TRBD2 (6 bases). Germline V gives CDR1 SGHRS, CDR2 YFSETQ. This CDR3 region has 16 residues. V was clipped by 0 bases and J by 3 bases, with 13 bases between them. The CDR3 sequence: CASSLVVGSFYNEQFF. The DNA of the CDR3 is TGCGCCAGCAGCTTGGTTGTCGGGAGTTTCTACAATGAGCAGTTCTTC.

With respect to this clonotype: A much more abundant neighbour one base away suggests this may be a read error. This chain connects TRBV11-2 to TRBJ2-3; possible D gene TRBD2, 8 bases. The CDR3 length is 20 residues. Trimming shortened V by 0 bases and J by 2 bases, and 24 bases separated the two germline ends. Per the germline V gene, CDR1 is SGHAT and CDR2 is FQNNGV. DNA for the CDR3: TGTGCCAGCAGCTTAGAAATGGAGAGGGGGCCTAGCGGGCACACAGATACGCAGTATTTT. Its protein is CASSLEMERGPSGHTDTQYF.

A note on this clonotype: An end of the junction differs from the germline gene, which may be a read error. The rearrangement uses TRBV19 and TRBJ2-1, with 9 bases matching TRBD1. The CDR3 totals 15 residues. CDR1 and CDR2 (germline): LNHDA, SQIVND (reference sequence). The CDR3 region is CVSHEPGQGSHEQFF. For the CDR3, the DNA is TGTGTCAGTCACGAACCGGGACAGGGATCCCATGAGCAGTTCTTC.

This rearrangement joins TRBV18 to TRBJ2-1; the D gene could be TRBD1 or TRBD2 (5 bases each). V was shortened by 2 bases and J by 3 bases, with 14 bases between the two germline ends. Per the germline V gene, CDR1 is KGHSH and CDR2 is LQKENI. CDR3 length: 16 residues. The CDR3 loop is CASSPGEGPGYNEQFF. For the CDR3, the DNA is TGTGCCAGCTCACCAGGCGAGGGGCCGGGCTACAATGAGCAGTTCTTC.

This chain connects TRBV28 to TRBJ2-1; 7 nucleotides align to TRBD2. V was pared by 3 bases and J by 9 bases, with 5 bases of the junction left unmatched. The CDR3 is made up of 13 amino acids. Germline assignment: CDR1 MDHEN and CDR2 SYDVKM. The CDR3 DNA follows: TGTGCCAGCAGTTTGTTCAGGGAGGGTGAGCAGTTCTTC. As protein: CASSLFREGEQFF.

In this sample, this clonotype turned up many times. The rearrangement joins TRBV6-2 or TRBV6-3 to TRBJ2-5; TRBD1 aligns across 10 bases. The CDR3 sequence is 18 residues long. Germline V gene data show CDR1 as MNHEY and CDR2 as SVGEGT. V was clipped by 5 bases and J by 1 base; unmatched bases: 13. CDR3 nucleotide sequence: TGTGCCAGCAGTATGGGACAGGGGCGCGCTGGATCCCAAGAGACCCAGTACTTC. It translates to CASSMGQGRAGSQETQYF.

This clonotype was counted between two and nine times. V gene TRBV20-1 combines with J gene TRBJ2-1; a weak D match, TRBD2 (6 bases). The CDR3 runs 14 residues. From germline, CDR1 is DFQATT and CDR2 SNEGSKA (reference sequence). The V gene lost 8 bases and the J gene lost 6 bases, with 20 bases spanning the gap. The CDR3: CSQSGVLSRNEQFF. CDR3 in DNA: TGCAGTCAATCGGGAGTTCTTAGTCGCAATGAGCAGTTCTTC.

This clonotype occurred a few times. This sequence joins TRBV12-3 or TRBV12-4 and TRBJ2-1; 10 nucleotides match TRBD2. Unmatched junction bases numbered 14, after V lost 5 bases and J lost 7 bases. This CDR3 has 17 residues. The CDR3, as DNA: TGTGCCAGCAGTAAGGGACAGAGGGCTAGCGGGAGTAATGAGCAGTTCTTC. Its protein is CASSKGQRASGSNEQFF.

This clonotype was seen at least ten times. The chain carries TRBV2 and TRBJ1-5; no reliable D call. From germline, CDR1 is SNHLY and CDR2 FYNNEI. This CDR3 has 13 amino acids. V was pared by 6 bases and J by 8 bases, with 14 bases between. The CDR3 region has the DNA TGTGCCAGCAGCGAGGGTGTGAATGAGCCCCAGCATTTT. This gives the protein CASSEGVNEPQHF.

This clonotype occurred a few times. The rearrangement links TRBV7-9 to TRBJ2-5, with 7 bases aligning to TRBD1. From germline, CDR1 is SEHNR and CDR2 FQNEAQ (reference sequence). CDR3 size: 17 residues. The ends lost 4 bases at V and 5 bases at J; junction bases unmatched: 16. The CDR3 sequence is CASSSGTERLEGETQYF. CDR3 nucleotides: TGTGCCAGCAGCTCCGGGACAGAGAGATTAGAGGGGGAGACCCAGTACTTC.

In this sample, this clonotype turned up many times. This rearrangement joins TRBV11-2 to TRBJ2-5, with D perhaps matching TRBD1 or TRBD2 (5 bases each). The germline gives CDR1 SGHAT, CDR2 FQNNGV. The CDR3 loop spans 14 amino acids. The ends were cut back, 4 bases at V and 4 bases at J, with 13 bases in the middle. CDR3 DNA: TGTGCCAGCAGCTCGGGGCTAGGAATAGAGACCCAGTACTTC. Translating gives CASSSGLGIETQYF.

This clonotype came up many times. V gene TRBV2 combines with J gene TRBJ2-5; 9 positions match TRBD2. Trimming removed 4 bases from V and 2 bases from J; junction bases left unmatched: 2. This CDR3 has 14 residues. Germline CDR1 and CDR2: SNHLY and FYNNEI. The CDR3 region has the DNA TGTGCCAGCAGTGGACTAGCGGATCAAGAGACCCAGTACTTC. Encoded protein: CASSGLADQETQYF.